Presented here are 15 T cell receptor beta chains from one specimen sequenced in a study of regulatory T cells in long-lasting Graves disease (dated by TCRdb to about 2021). Per the publication, the time point label means: persistent/refractory GD, antithyroid drugs over 5 years with positive TRAb. RNA was extracted from PBMCs in TRIzol for both TCR sequencing and RNA sequencing. Libraries were constructed by multiplex PCR. The sequencer listed for this sample is Illumina HiSeq 4000. CDR3 regions were amplified by Arm-PCR with iRepertoire HTBI primers to construct TCR beta libraries. TCRdb trimmed the raw reads at Q25, called clones with MiXCR and kept productive beta chains. Entries that share a CDR3 protein sequence are merged under the most common genes and DNA. Across this sample there are some 340,000 distinct CDR3 sequences, with more than 20% seen only once. The ten largest clonotypes hold approximately 28% of the sample.

Sequencing was performed on peripheral blood mononuclear cells (PBMCs), taken when the disease was refractory, from a patient treated with antithyroid drugs. The receptor set was obtained from a woman in her forties with Graves disease. Donor details come from another sample of the same person, matched by shared clones.

The chain combines TRBV7-2 with TRBJ2-1, with D perhaps given as TRBD1 or TRBD2 (6 bases each). The CDR3 length is 15 residues. The V and J ends lost 5 bases and 0 bases respectively, with 11 bases between them. Per the germline V gene, CDR1 is SGHTA and CDR2 is FQGNSA. CDR3 protein: CASSGGPISYNEQFF. CDR3 coding DNA: TGTGCCAGCAGCGGGGGGCCCATCTCCTACAATGAGCAGTTCTTC.

The chain combines TRBV6-1 with TRBJ2-2; D is tentatively TRBD1 or TRBD2 (5 bases each). In germline, CDR1 is MNHNS, CDR2 SASEGT. The CDR3 is 16 amino acids. The germline V and J ends were trimmed by 7 bases and 3 bases, with 18 bases remaining between them. CDR3 in amino acids: CASTPLGRGDTGELFF. The DNA for the CDR3 is TGTGCCAGCACTCCTCTCGGTCGGGGCGACACCGGGGAGCTGTTTTTT.

This clonotype was detected only a few times. V usage is TRBV10-2 and J usage is TRBJ2-7; 12 positions agree with TRBD2. This CDR3 contains 14 residues. CDR1 is WSHSY and CDR2 is SAAADI in the germline V gene. Losses at the gene ends were 6 bases for V and 5 bases for J; bases not matched to a gene: 5. DNA for the CDR3: TGCGCCAGCAGGTTAACTAGCGGGAGGAACGAGCAGTACTTC. Protein: CASRLTSGRNEQYF.

Points on this clonotype: A much larger clone differs by one base, so this may be a read error. The chain combines TRBV19 with TRBJ2-5, with D perhaps matching TRBD2 (6 bases). The CDR3 has 16 residues. Trimming cost V 4 bases and J 0 bases, with 15 bases left between them. Germline assignment: CDR1 LNHDA and CDR2 SQIVND (reference sequence). This CDR3 reads CASSNVEGPNQETQYF. The DNA of the CDR3 is TGTGCCAGTAGTAATGTGGAGGGGCCTAACCAAGAGACCCAGTACTTC.

This clonotype was detected a few times. The chain recombines TRBV2 with TRBJ2-7; D might be TRBD1 or TRBD2, each matching 7 bases. The V end lost 11 bases, the J end lost 3 bases, and 14 bases lay between the germline ends. The germline V gene encodes CDR1 SNHLY and CDR2 FYNNEI. The length of the CDR3 is 12 residues. Here the CDR3 reads CAGGGGGYEQYF. CDR3 DNA sequence: TGTGCCGGGGGAGGGGGCGGCTACGAGCAGTACTTC.

This clonotype has ten or more counts. The V and J genes are TRBV25-1 and TRBJ2-7, with 12 positions matching TRBD2. J was trimmed by 12 bases and V by 3 bases; bases with no gene match: 6. The CDR3 extends over 13 amino acids. The germline V gene encodes CDR1 MGHDK and CDR2 SYGVNS. In nucleotides, the CDR3 is TGTGCCAGCAGTGATGGACTAGCGGGACGCATGTACTTC. Its translation is CASSDGLAGRMYF.

This clonotype was counted between two and nine times. The V and J genes are TRBV2 and TRBJ2-5, with a weak D call TRBD2 (6 bases). Germline V gives CDR1 SNHLY, CDR2 FYNNEI. V was cut by 6 bases and J by 2 bases, with 22 bases left in between. The CDR3 has 17 amino acids. The CDR3 coding sequence is TGTGCCAGCAGAATCAAATGGGGGGAGTCAGGGCAAGAGACCCAGTACTTC. This gives the protein CASRIKWGESGQETQYF.

This rearrangement joins TRBV10-3 to TRBJ1-4, with TRBD1 as a possible D gene (5 bases). Germline V gene data show CDR1 as ENHRY and CDR2 as SYGVKD. CDR3 size: 14 residues. V gave up 3 bases and J gave up 7 bases, with 12 bases separating them. This CDR3 is CAISDGTDREKLFF. The CDR3 coding sequence is TGTGCCATCAGTGATGGGACGGACCGTGAAAAACTGTTTTTT.

This clonotype was seen more than once but under ten times. The chain joins TRBV5-6 to TRBJ2-7; D tentatively fits TRBD1 or TRBD2 (5 bases each). In germline, CDR1 is SGHDT, CDR2 YYEEEE. The CDR3 spans 17 residues. Trimming removed 4 bases from V and 2 bases from J, with 22 bases in between. In nucleotides, the CDR3 is TGTGCCAGCAGCCGTAAAACCGGGACCTCGATCACCTACGAGCAGTACTTC. It yields the protein CASSRKTGTSITYEQYF. Full variable domain (rest looked up from reference TRBV5-6 and TRBJ2-7): DAGVTQSPTHLIKTRGQQVTLRCSPKSGHDTVSWYQQALGQGPQFIFQYYEEEERQRGNFPDRFSGHQFPNYSSELNVNALLLGDSALYLCASSRKTGTSITYEQYFGPGTRLTVT.

This clonotype was seen many times. V usage is TRBV28 and J usage is TRBJ2-7, with D possibly TRBD2 on 5 matching bases. CDR1 is MDHEN, CDR2 SYDVKM, per germline. The ends were cut back, 0 bases at V and 0 bases at J, with 9 bases in the middle. The CDR3 totals 15 residues. The CDR3 DNA reads TGTGCCAGCAGTTTATGGGCCGGGATCTCCTACGAGCAGTACTTC. Protein product: CASSLWAGISYEQYF.

The V and J genes are TRBV6-9 and TRBJ1-1; no reliable D call. Deletions cut 4 bases from V and 1 base from J, with 10 bases between. This CDR3 has 14 residues. The germline gives CDR1 MNHGY, CDR2 SVAAGI. In nucleotides, the CDR3 is TGTGCCAGCAGTTGCTTTTGGGGGAACACTGAAGCTTTCTTT. It yields the protein CASSCFWGNTEAFF.

The chain is built from TRBV28 and TRBJ2-7, with 14 bases matching TRBD2. Germline-derived CDR1 and CDR2 are MDHEN and SYDVKM. The CDR3 consists of 18 residues. With V trimmed by 4 bases and J by 4 bases, 12 bases remained unmatched. The CDR3: CASSWGTSGRSVWYEQYF. As DNA, the CDR3 is TGTGCCAGCAGTTGGGGGACTAGCGGGAGATCTGTGTGGTACGAGCAGTACTTC.

The chain links TRBV27 to TRBJ1-2; D may be TRBD1 (6 bases). Trimming pared 4 bases from V and 5 bases from J, leaving 17 bases between. Germline values: CDR1 MNHEY, CDR2 SMNVEV (reference sequence). CDR3 size: 15 residues. The CDR3 DNA is TGTGCCAGCAGTTGGAGGGGGGGGGGTGGGTATGGCTACACCTTC. Amino acids: CASSWRGGGGYGYTF.

This clonotype was picked up a small number of times. This sequence joins TRBV3-1 and TRBJ2-7, with 7 bases fitting TRBD1. CDR1 and CDR2 (germline): LGHDT, YNNKEL (reference sequence). The CDR3 loop spans 15 amino acids. Trimming took 0 bases from V and 1 from J; bases not matched to a gene: 3. The chain's CDR3 is CASSQEPDRSYEQYF. The CDR3 coding sequence is TGTGCCAGCAGCCAAGAGCCGGACAGGTCCTACGAGCAGTACTTC.

The sample holds a few counts of this clonotype. V usage is TRBV20-1 and J usage is TRBJ2-4; perhaps TRBD1 as D (5 bases). Germline V CDR1 and CDR2: DFQATT, SNEGSKA (reference sequence). The V end lost 6 bases, the J end lost 1 base, and 7 bases lay between the germline ends. The CDR3 spans 12 residues. In DNA, the CDR3 is TGCAGTGCGGGGCTTGCCAAAAACATTCAGTACTTC. Amino acids: CSAGLAKNIQYF.